This entry lists 3 T cell receptor beta chains sequenced from one sample in a study of neurological immune-mediated disorders (dated by TCRdb to between 2018 and 2021). Receptors were amplified or captured by 5' RACE. Instrument used: Illumina HiSeq 2500. In TCRdb, the public reads were trimmed at Q25 with fastp and aligned with MiXCR, with productive beta chains retained. Rows are unified per CDR3 protein, each entry keeping the most common DNA and genes. In all, the sample holds approximately 45,000 distinct CDR3 sequences, and approximately 13% of those were seen once. Jointly, the top ten make up over 10% of the sample. What the time point label conveys for this sample: longitudinal time-point 3. The material sequenced was PBMCs. These receptors originate from a man younger than 40 in good health.

The chain uses TRBV29-1 and TRBJ2-1; D is unclear. The ends were cut back, 6 bases at V and 7 bases at J, with 16 bases in the middle. Germline values: CDR1 SQVTM, CDR2 ANQGSEA. This CDR3 is 13 amino acids long. The CDR3 loop reads CSVVLASWNEQFF. The DNA for the CDR3 is TGCAGCGTGGTTCTGGCCTCTTGGAATGAGCAGTTCTTC.

This clonotype has ten or more counts. The chain uses TRBV2 and TRBJ2-7; D gene unclear. Per the germline V gene, CDR1 is SNHLY and CDR2 is FYNNEI. CDR3 length: 14 residues. V gave up 7 bases and J gave up 2 bases, with 15 bases separating them. CDR3 residues: CASKLDLSTYEQYF. DNA for the CDR3: TGTGCCAGCAAACTCGACTTATCAACCTACGAGCAGTACTTC.

This clonotype was observed at least ten times. The gene calls are TRBV12-3 or TRBV12-4 and TRBJ1-2, with a tentative D call TRBD1 (6 bases). V was pared by 3 bases and J by 5 bases, with 25 bases between. The CDR3 totals 18 residues. CDR3 protein: CASSFLVFPGARGYGYTF. In nucleotides, the CDR3 is TGTGCCAGCAGTTTTTTGGTATTTCCGGGGGCAAGGGGGTATGGCTACACCTTC.